This TCR beta chain was recovered during a study of T cell clones after liver transplantation. Study at large: Apart from three HCV-positive recipients, transplants were for non-autoimmune, non-viral reasons. Patients counted as tolerant after at least one year off all immunosuppression, enzymes not exceeding twice normal. General study results and limits: Small, mixed patient groups and varying post-transplant times limit these conclusions.

Germline V gene data show CDR1 as MDHEN and CDR2 as SYDVKM. V was trimmed by 7 bases and J by 0 bases, leaving 10 bases between them. This CDR3 region has 14 residues. As for this clone: No antigen is known for it.

CD3+CD4+ and CD3+CD8+ cells were FACS-sorted from thawed unstimulated PBMCs. The assay was immunoSEQ multiplex PCR, and TCRdb's table has in-frame clones only and misses some. This sample has about 9,200 clones, with 78% found just once. The sample consisted of CD8+ T cells from blood, taken at the 22-month timepoint. This clonotype was obtained from a human patient who received a liver transplant. A share of the T cells may be of graft donor origin. The rearrangement uses TRBV28 and TRBJ1-5, with a possible D match to TRBD1 (5 bases). This CDR3 is CASTGTYSNQPQHF. CDR3 bases: TGTGCCAGCACCGGGACCTATAGCAATCAGCCCCAGCATTTT.